The source of this TCR beta chain is a study of tumor-infiltrating lymphocytes in localized non-small cell lung cancer (dated by TCRdb to about 2021). Concerning the study at large: The cohort covered several histologies, both smokers and never-smokers, and patients whose samples were collected after neoadjuvant chemotherapy. From each patient came resected tumor tissue plus uninvolved lung tissue from that same patient, and the uninvolved lung tissue was described as non-adjacent to the tumor. Alongside flow cytometry, multiplex immunofluorescence, RNA-seq, exome sequencing and proteomics, TCR sequencing was applied to the same patients as one of several integrated assays. In total, the ICON cohort was made up of some 160 surgical patients who had localized non-small cell lung cancer and whose tumors were resected. A total of around 50 patients were included in the paired tumor versus uninvolved lung comparison of immunoSEQ T-cell fraction.

Beyond this particular receptor, the publication reports: TCRbeta sequencing supported higher T cell infiltration in tumors than in uninvolved lung tissue, consistent with immunofluorescence CD3 counts. Because different assays used different pieces of the same tissue, intratumor heterogeneity could not be separated from technical variation. The TCR-derived T-cell fraction showed no difference between the flow cytometry-defined immunotypes IM1 (good prognosis) and IM2 (poor prognosis). Since assay coverage differed from patient to patient depending on how much tissue was available, TCR sequencing was done for only a subset of the cohort.

CDR1 SGHTA and CDR2 FQGTGA were looked up in the germline V gene. V lost 5 bases and J lost 7 bases; the stretch between them is 18 bases long. Including cysteine and phenylalanine, the CDR3 has 15 amino acids. The retained sequence is limited to the CDR3, 45 bases, with the frame set at the first base. TCR sequencing with the immunoSEQ assay provided the T-cell fraction in tumor and uninvolved lung tissue. On the study's bioinformatics: To analyze survival, patients were divided into a high T-cell fraction group (upper tertile) and a low T-cell fraction group (lower two tertiles), and the two groups were compared using a log-rank test. A signed-rank test was used to check for differences in T-cell fraction between paired tumor and uninvolved lung. TCRdb retrieved this table from immuneACCESS and kept in-frame rearrangements only. Not all clones are present; in checked studies, unresolved V genes account for under half, and no reason is known for the remainder. V and J calls and clone size follow that table, whereas D and trimming were derived from the DNA. For this sample the table gives about 8,900 clones, of which 60% to 80% were detected only once. The ten largest make up 9.4% of the sample.

This clone was recorded a few times. The antigen it binds to is not known. Base qualities are missing; no much larger clone stands one base away. Patient enrollment in ICON started in early 2016, and the final patient was enrolled in 2018. Fresh tumor and matched uninvolved tissue for in-depth immune analyses, including TCR sequencing, were collected from a subcohort of around 76 patients. DNA for TCR sequencing was isolated from bulk tissue, and no cell sorting was done. The sequencing input was uninvolved lung tissue not adjacent to the tumor. The sequence joins TRBV7-3 to TRBJ2-1, and possibly TRBD2, on 6 matching bases. This clonotype originated in a human donor with non-small cell lung cancer. The nucleotides read TGTGCCAGCAGCCCTGGAGGGCCGGGGTTTAATGAGCAGTTCTTC. The resulting protein is CASSPGGPGFNEQFF. With all but the CDR3 taken from the reference TRBV7-3 and TRBJ2-1 genes, the full variable domain is: GAGVSQTPSNKVTEKGKYVELRCDPISGHTALYWYRQSLGQGPEFLIYFQGTGAADDSGLPNDRFFAVRPEGSVSTLKIQRTERGDSAVYLCASSPGGPGFNEQFFGPGTRLTVL.